The 17 T cell receptor beta chains below were found in one sample sequenced in a study of cytomegalovirus exposure and HLA in healthy donors. PCR primers comprised 60 Vbeta and 13 Jbeta primers. The repertoire was sequenced with immunoSEQ multiplex PCR; TCRdb's copy has only in-frame clones and lacks some. Here the sample spans 100,000 to 150,000 clones, around four fifths being singletons. Source material: PBMCs. Receptors originate from a female donor in good health and CMV-seronegative.

This clone appeared a few times. The chain has TRBV7-2 and TRBJ2-1; TRBD2 matches at 9 bases. The germline V gene encodes CDR1 SGHTA and CDR2 FQGNSA. This CDR3 is built from 15 residues. Trimming removed 3 bases from V and 5 bases from J; junction bases left unmatched: 5. CDR3 bases: TGTGCCAGCAGCTTCCCAGCGGGAGGCCACAATGAGCAGTTCTTC. Translating it yields CASSFPAGGHNEQFF. Full variable domain (outside the CDR3, taken from reference TRBV7-2 and TRBJ2-1): GAGVSQSPSNKVTEKGKDVELRCDPISGHTALYWYRQSLGQGLEFLIYFQGNSAPDKSGLPSDRFSAERTGGSVSTLTIQRTQQEDSAVYLCASSFPAGGHNEQFFGPGTRLTVL.

In nucleotides, the CDR3 is TGTGCCAGCAGTGGGACAGGACGGAATGAAAAACTGTTTTTT. Protein sequence: CASSGTGRNEKLFF. This sequence joins TRBV27 and TRBJ1-4; 8 bases fit TRBD1. The junction had 4 bases not matched to a gene; V was cut back by 5 bases and J by 5 bases. The CDR3 extends over 14 amino acids. Germline V gene data show CDR1 as MNHEY and CDR2 as SMNVEV (reference sequence).

V and J are TRBV27 and TRBJ2-1; 9 bases map to TRBD1. Per germline, CDR1 MNHEY and CDR2 SMNVEV (reference sequence). The CDR3 has 16 residues. V dropped 0 bases and J dropped 9; count of bases not matched to a gene: 9. The CDR3 nucleotides are TGTGCCAGCAGTTTATCGAAGGGACAGGGTACGACTGAGCAGTTCTTC. Amino acids: CASSLSKGQGTTEQFF.

J is TRBJ2-7 and V is TRBV7-8, with 12 bases fitting TRBD2. The CDR3 is made up of 14 amino acids. Trimming at V came to 4 bases and at J to 5 bases, leaving 3 bases not matched to a gene. Germline V gene data show CDR1 as SGHVS and CDR2 as FQNEAQ. Here the CDR3 reads CASSSGLAGDEQYF. CDR3 in DNA: TGTGCCAGCAGCTCGGGACTAGCGGGCGACGAGCAGTACTTC.

The chain has TRBV7-2 and TRBJ1-5; D gene ambiguous. Germline CDR1 reads SGHTA; CDR2 reads FQGNSA. V dropped 4 bases and J dropped 11 bases, with 12 bases sitting between them. This CDR3 is built from 12 residues. This CDR3 is CASSSPPGTQHF. The CDR3 region has the DNA TGTGCCAGCAGCTCTCCGCCCGGGACCCAGCATTTT.

J is TRBJ2-7 and V is TRBV18; 7 bases fit TRBD2. CDR3 length equals 14 residues. Germline V gene sequence: CDR1 KGHSH, CDR2 LQKENI. V was pared by 3 bases and J by 1 base, with 3 bases of the junction left unmatched. The CDR3 nucleotides read TGTGCCAGCTCACCGAGGACTAGTTCCTACGAGCAGTACTTC. Residues: CASSPRTSSYEQYF.

The genes are TRBV29-1 and TRBJ1-1; TRBD1 agrees at 7 bases. The trim removed 4 bases at V and 4 bases at J, leaving 12 bases unmatched. This CDR3 has 15 residues. The V gene's germline CDR1 is SQVTM and CDR2 ANQGSEA. CDR3 bases: TGCAGCGTTGGTGGGTCGTATAGGGGGCTCACTGAAGCTTTCTTT. This codes for CSVGGSYRGLTEAFF.

The rearrangement uses TRBV27 and TRBJ1-1; D is uncertain. V gave up 5 bases and J gave up 0 bases, with 13 bases separating them. This CDR3 comprises 15 residues. Germline V lookup: CDR1 MNHEY, CDR2 SMNVEV (reference sequence). The CDR3 sequence is CASSPSVRLNTEAFF. CDR3 bases: TGTGCCAGCAGTCCCTCTGTTCGTCTGAACACTGAAGCTTTCTTT.

The chain couples TRBV5-6 to TRBJ2-5, with 7 bases identical to TRBD1. The CDR3 loop spans 14 amino acids. The germline V gene encodes CDR1 SGHDT and CDR2 YYEEEE. V lost 5 bases to trimming and J lost 3 bases; unmatched junction nucleotides: 7. The CDR3: CASSLGQVEETQYF. In nucleotides, the CDR3 is TGTGCCAGCAGTTTAGGACAGGTCGAAGAGACCCAGTACTTC.

This sequence joins TRBV7-3 and TRBJ2-2; possible D gene TRBD1, 6 bases. The CDR3 spans 15 residues. With 0 bases removed from V and 7 bases from J, the gap between germline ends came to 12 bases. CDR1 and CDR2 from the germline V gene are SGHTA and FQGTGA. The CDR3, as DNA: TGTGCCAGCAGCTTAACTTACAGGGAAGTCGGGGAGCTGTTTTTT. Residues: CASSLTYREVGELFF.

Remarks on this clone: One end of the junction fails to match germline, which may point to a read error. The chain uses TRBV7-7 and TRBJ1-1; 8 nucleotides match TRBD1. The CDR3 spans 16 residues. CDR1 SSHAT and CDR2 FNYEAQ come from the germline V gene (reference sequence). The DNA for the CDR3 is TGTGCTAGCAGCTTAGGCCCGCCAGGGACAGGCACTGAAGCTTTCTTT. This gives the protein CASSLGPPGTGTEAFF.

This clone was detected only once. This rearrangement joins TRBV7-2 to TRBJ1-2; D is uncertain. The CDR3 covers 15 residues. Germline CDR1 SGHTA, CDR2 FQGNSA. Trimming removed 0 bases from V and 3 bases from J, with 11 bases in between. CDR3 coding DNA: TGTGCCAGCAGCTTAGCGTTTCGGGGAGACTATGGCTACACCTTC. Translated: CASSLAFRGDYGYTF.

The chain has TRBV6-1 and TRBJ2-7, with D possibly being TRBD1 (6 bases). V was pared by 2 bases and J by 6 bases, with 11 bases between. CDR3 length equals 13 residues. In germline, CDR1 is MNHNS, CDR2 SASEGT. The CDR3 loop reads CASSESYRVEQYF. The DNA of the CDR3 is TGTGCCAGCAGTGAAAGTTACAGGGTCGAGCAGTACTTC.

The chain joins TRBV7-9 to TRBJ1-6, with TRBD1 as a possible D gene (5 bases). Trimming left V 5 bases short and J 4 bases short, with 18 bases between. Germline V CDR1 and CDR2: SEHNR, FQNEAQ (reference sequence). The CDR3 spans 17 residues. The DNA of the CDR3 is TGTGCCAGCAGCCCAGACAGCCCTGTGGGGTATAATTCACCCCTCCACTTT. Translated, it gives CASSPDSPVGYNSPLHF.

The chain couples TRBV5-6 to TRBJ2-7; D remains unclear. Germline CDR1 and CDR2: SGHDT and YYEEEE. V lost 4 bases, J lost 3 bases, and 17 bases lay in between. This CDR3 spans 15 amino acids. This CDR3 reads CASSLALTEIYEQYF. CDR3 coding DNA: TGTGCCAGCAGCCTCGCCTTGACGGAGATCTACGAGCAGTACTTC.

This clone was picked up one time. This chain links TRBV19 with TRBJ2-1; D call uncertain. Germline CDR1 LNHDA, CDR2 SQIVND (reference sequence). V lost 5 bases, J lost 3 bases, and 8 bases lay in between. The CDR3 length is 13 residues. This chain's CDR3 is CASSLLRYNEQFF. DNA for the CDR3: TGTGCCAGTAGTCTCCTACGCTACAATGAGCAGTTCTTC.

CDR3 coding DNA: TGCACCAGCAGCCAAAGGGTAGCGGGAGGTCTCGATGAGCAGTTCTTC. It codes for CTSSQRVAGGLDEQFF. The chain is built from TRBV1 and TRBJ2-1; the D call of TRBD2 is as the table states it, not checked on the DNA. TRBV1 is reported as a pseudogene. The CDR3 totals 16 residues.